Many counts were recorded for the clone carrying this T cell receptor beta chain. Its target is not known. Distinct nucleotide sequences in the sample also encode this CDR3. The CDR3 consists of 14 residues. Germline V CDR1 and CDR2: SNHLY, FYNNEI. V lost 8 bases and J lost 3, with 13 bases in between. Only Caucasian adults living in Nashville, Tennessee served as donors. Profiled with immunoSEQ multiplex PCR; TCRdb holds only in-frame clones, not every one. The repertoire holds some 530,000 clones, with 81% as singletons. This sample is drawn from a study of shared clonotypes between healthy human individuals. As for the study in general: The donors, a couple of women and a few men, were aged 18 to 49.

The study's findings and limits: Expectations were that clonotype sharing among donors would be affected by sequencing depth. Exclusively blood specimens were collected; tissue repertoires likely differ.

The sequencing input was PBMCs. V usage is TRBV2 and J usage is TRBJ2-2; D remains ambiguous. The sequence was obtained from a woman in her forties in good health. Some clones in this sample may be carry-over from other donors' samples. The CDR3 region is CASFLSRDTGELFF. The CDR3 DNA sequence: TGTGCCAGCTTCTTGTCCCGGGACACCGGGGAGCTGTTTTTT.